Each of the 30 T cell receptor beta chains below was sequenced from the same sample in a study of cytomegalovirus exposure and HLA in healthy donors. Both 60 Vbeta primers and 13 Jbeta primers went into the PCR. The table came from immunoSEQ multiplex PCR; TCRdb's copy has only in-frame clones and leaves some out. The sample yields 100,000 to 150,000 clones, 80% seen once. Specimen: PBMCs. These receptors came from a woman aged 35 to 49 in good health and CMV-seronegative.

This clone was found once. This chain joins TRBV9 and TRBJ2-1; the D gene is possibly TRBD2 (6 bases). V lost 0 bases and J 5 bases, leaving 9 bases between the germline ends. This CDR3 has 14 residues. Germline V gene sequence: CDR1 SGDLS, CDR2 YYNGEE. The CDR3: CASSVGGGDNEQFF. In DNA, the CDR3 is TGTGCCAGCAGCGTAGGAGGAGGGGACAATGAGCAGTTCTTC.

The chain links TRBV27 to TRBJ1-2; D gene ambiguous. V was cut by 0 bases and J by 0 bases, with 14 bases left in between. The CDR3 is 17 residues long. Germline assignment: CDR1 MNHEY and CDR2 SMNVEV (reference sequence). As DNA, the CDR3 is TGTGCCAGCAGTTTATCGCGGCAGGAGGGAGCTAACTATGGCTACACCTTC. This translates into CASSLSRQEGANYGYTF.

The V and J genes are TRBV2 and TRBJ2-5; possible D gene TRBD1, 6 bases. The length of the CDR3 is 14 residues. Germline CDR1 is SNHLY and CDR2 is FYNNEI. V was clipped by 5 bases and J by 3 bases, with 13 bases between them. This chain's CDR3 is CASSSGTFKETQYF. The CDR3 DNA follows: TGTGCCAGCAGTTCCGGGACATTTAAAGAGACCCAGTACTTC.

This rearrangement joins TRBV5-4 to TRBJ1-1; D gene uncertain. V was clipped by 4 bases and J by 7 bases, with 14 bases between them. From germline, CDR1 is SGHNT and CDR2 YYREEE (reference sequence). The CDR3 spans 13 residues. CDR3 protein: CASSRGPDLEAFF. The DNA for the CDR3 is TGTGCCAGCAGCCGCGGGCCAGACCTTGAAGCTTTCTTT.

This clone occurred a few times. The V gene is TRBV19, the J gene TRBJ1-2, with D unresolved. Per germline, CDR1 LNHDA and CDR2 SQIVND (reference sequence). Deletions cut 7 bases from V and 7 bases from J, with 13 bases between. The CDR3 covers 12 residues. CDR3 region: CASMNQAGGYTF. The CDR3, as DNA: TGTGCCAGTATGAATCAGGCGGGTGGCTACACCTTC.

The chain employs TRBV9 and TRBJ2-7; the match to TRBD2 covers 10 bases. The germline gives CDR1 SGDLS, CDR2 YYNGEE. J lost 2 bases, V lost 0 bases, and 2 bases had no gene match. The length of the CDR3 is 15 residues. The chain's CDR3 is CASSVGTSGTYEQYF. DNA for the CDR3: TGTGCCAGCAGCGTAGGAACTAGCGGGACCTACGAGCAGTACTTC.

The V and J genes are TRBV19 and TRBJ2-6; tentative D call: TRBD1 (6 bases). This CDR3 has 16 residues. Germline CDR1 LNHDA, CDR2 SQIVND (reference sequence). Trimming took 5 bases from V and 0 from J, leaving 11 bases between them. The chain's CDR3 is CASSPLRGSGANVLTF. In nucleotides, the CDR3 is TGTGCCAGTAGTCCGCTCAGGGGCTCTGGGGCCAACGTCCTGACTTTC.

In this sample, this clone turned up once. This sequence joins TRBV19 and TRBJ1-1; tentatively, D is TRBD1 (5 bases). The CDR3 loop spans 16 amino acids. Looked up from germline, CDR1 is LNHDA and CDR2 is SQIVND (reference sequence). With 7 bases removed from V and 1 base from J, the gap between germline ends came to 19 bases. Written as DNA, the CDR3 is TGTGCCAGTACCTCCTCAACCAGGGCTCCGAACACTGAAGCTTTCTTT. It specifies CASTSSTRAPNTEAFF.

This clone was found a few times. This sequence joins TRBV10-3 and TRBJ1-1; TRBD1 matches at 11 bases. Unmatched junction bases numbered 3, after V lost 4 bases and J lost 2 bases. The CDR3 runs 15 residues. The V gene's germline CDR1 is ENHRY and CDR2 SYGVKD. In nucleotides, the CDR3 is TGTGCCATCAGTGTAGGGACAGGGGGTAACACTGAAGCTTTCTTT. Translating it yields CAISVGTGGNTEAFF.

The chain employs TRBV9 and TRBJ1-1; 7 nucleotides align to TRBD1. This CDR3 contains 14 residues. The ends lost 4 bases at V and 6 bases at J; junction bases unmatched: 9. Germline-derived CDR1 and CDR2 are SGDLS and YYNGEE. In DNA form, the CDR3 reads TGTGCCAGCAGCACGACAGGGAGTCAGCCTGAAGCTTTCTTT. The encoded protein is CASSTTGSQPEAFF. The full variable domain, with the rest looked up from reference TRBV9 and TRBJ1-1, is DSGVTQTPKHLITATGQRVTLRCSPRSGDLSVYWYQQSLDQGLQFLIQYYNGEERAKGNILERFSAQQFPDLHSELNLSSLELGDSALYFCASSTTGSQPEAFFGQGTRLTVV.

The rearrangement joins TRBV7-9 to TRBJ2-2, with D unclear. The CDR3 loop spans 16 amino acids. The germline V gene has CDR1 SEHNR and CDR2 FQNEAQ (reference sequence). The V gene lost 2 bases and the J gene lost 0 bases, with 10 bases spanning the gap. The CDR3 loop reads CASSLLAPPNTGELFF. DNA of the CDR3: TGTGCCAGCAGCTTACTCGCGCCCCCGAACACCGGGGAGCTGTTTTTT.

This clone was counted a few times. V is TRBV7-9 and J is TRBJ1-3, with D unresolved. V shed 3 bases and J shed 0 bases, with 12 bases lying between them. CDR3 size: 16 residues. Germline loops: CDR1 SEHNR, CDR2 FQNEAQ (reference sequence). The CDR3: CASSFRTGYSGNTIYF. The CDR3 DNA is TGTGCCAGCAGCTTCCGGACGGGGTACTCTGGAAACACCATATATTTT. Complete variable domain (other parts from reference TRBV7-9 and TRBJ1-3): DTGVSQNPRHKITKRGQNVTFRCDPISEHNRLYWYRQTLGQGPEFLTYFQNEAQLEKSRLLSDRFSAERPKGSFSTLEIQRTEQGDSAMYLCASSFRTGYSGNTIYFGEGSWLTVV.

The rearrangement links TRBV7-2 to TRBJ1-4; 9 bases fit TRBD1. This CDR3 is built from 16 residues. Germline trimming cut 3 bases from V and 7 bases from J; bases unmatched to any gene: 9. Germline V gives CDR1 SGHTA, CDR2 FQGNSA. The CDR3 nucleotides are TGTGCCAGCAGCTTTGGGACAGGGTTCAGGATTGAAAAACTGTTTTTT. It yields the protein CASSFGTGFRIEKLFF.

Only one count was recorded for this clone. The gene calls are TRBV28 and TRBJ2-7; perhaps TRBD1 as D (7 bases). CDR1 is MDHEN and CDR2 is SYDVKM in the germline V gene. The CDR3 has 13 amino acids. V dropped 8 bases and J dropped 6 bases, with 17 bases sitting between them. DNA for the CDR3: TGTGCCAGCGGGCGGGGACAGATGGGCGAGCAGTACTTC. Residues: CASGRGQMGEQYF.

CDR3: CASSLTSGRAVETQYF. Here the CDR3 DNA reads TGTGCCAGCAGCTTGACTAGCGGGAGGGCCGTAGAGACCCAGTACTTC. The chain employs TRBV7-6 and TRBJ2-5, with TRBD2 matching over 14 bases. Germline loops: CDR1 SGHVS, CDR2 FNYEAQ. CDR3 size: 16 residues. The V segment lost 3 bases and the J segment 4 bases; nucleotides outside the gene matches: 4.

This clone has just one count. The J gene is TRBJ1-5, the V gene TRBV5-1; 9 positions agree with TRBD1. The CDR3 has 14 amino acids. The germline gives CDR1 SGHRS, CDR2 YFSETQ. The V segment lost 0 bases and the J segment 5 bases; nucleotides outside the gene matches: 0. The CDR3 here is CASSLGTGDQPQHF. The CDR3 DNA reads as TGCGCCAGCAGCTTGGGGACAGGGGATCAGCCCCAGCATTTT.

In DNA, the CDR3 is TGTGCCAGCAGCTCGGGACTGATGAGCGATGAGCAGTTCTTC. This encodes CASSSGLMSDEQFF. V and J are TRBV7-3 and TRBJ2-1; a weak D match, TRBD2 (6 bases). Between the trimmed V and J ends, which lost 4 bases and 8 bases, there was a span of 15 bases. The CDR3 length is 14 residues. CDR1 is SGHTA and CDR2 is FQGTGA in the germline V gene.

V is TRBV28 and J is TRBJ1-5; 7 positions match TRBD1. The J segment lost 2 bases and the V segment lost 4 bases, leaving 8 bases of the junction unmatched. Germline V gene data show CDR1 as MDHEN and CDR2 as SYDVKM. The CDR3 loop spans 16 amino acids. The CDR3 sequence is CASSSTIGQGNQPQHF. CDR3 nucleotides: TGTGCCAGCAGTTCCACTATCGGACAGGGCAATCAGCCCCAGCATTTT.

V and J are TRBV6-7 and TRBJ2-5; possibly TRBD2 for D (6 bases). TRBV6-7 is designated an ORF whose function remains uncertain. The CDR3 consists of 15 residues. Trimming took off 0 bases at V and 3 bases at J, with 11 bases between the two ends. The CDR3 sequence: CASSYSRGAEETQYF. Written as DNA, the CDR3 is TGTGCCAGCAGTTACTCGCGCGGGGCGGAAGAGACCCAGTACTTC.

This chain joins TRBV9 and TRBJ2-1; 8 bases agree with TRBD2. Per the germline V gene, CDR1 is SGDLS and CDR2 is YYNGEE. The length of the CDR3 is 16 residues. Germline trimming cut 0 bases from V and 4 bases from J; bases unmatched to any gene: 6. The DNA of the CDR3 is TGTGCCAGCAGCGTAGAGGGGCTAGCGGGTTACAATGAGCAGTTCTTC. Protein product: CASSVEGLAGYNEQFF. The variable domain in full, completed from reference TRBV9 and TRBJ2-1, reads DSGVTQTPKHLITATGQRVTLRCSPRSGDLSVYWYQQSLDQGLQFLIQYYNGEERAKGNILERFSAQQFPDLHSELNLSSLELGDSALYFCASSVEGLAGYNEQFFGPGTRLTVL.

The chain recombines TRBV19 with TRBJ2-1; the match to TRBD2 covers 13 bases. This CDR3 has 15 amino acids. Germline V gives CDR1 LNHDA, CDR2 SQIVND (reference sequence). V gave up 4 bases and J gave up 8 bases; unmatched junction bases: 5. The CDR3 loop reads CASSTGLAGEDEQFF. The CDR3 DNA is TGTGCCAGTAGTACCGGACTAGCGGGGGAGGATGAGCAGTTCTTC.

This clone was observed once. V gene TRBV18 combines with J gene TRBJ2-1; 7 positions agree with TRBD1. The V gene end was trimmed by 3 bases and the J gene end by 9 bases; junction bases not matched to a gene: 8. Germline V gene lookup returns CDR1 KGHSH and CDR2 LQKENI. The CDR3 runs 14 residues. The DNA of the CDR3 is TGTGCCAGCTCACCCGATGAAGGGGGCGGTGAGCAGTTCTTC. Translated: CASSPDEGGGEQFF.

The chain uses TRBV7-8 and TRBJ2-7; 8 bases are shared with TRBD2. This CDR3 spans 19 amino acids. Germline V gene lookup returns CDR1 SGHVS and CDR2 FQNEAQ. The V gene end was trimmed by 6 bases and the J gene end by 2 bases; junction bases not matched to a gene: 21. The CDR3 bases are TGTGCCAGCAGAACGGGGGGGCTGGGGAGCGGGACATTGCCCTACGAGCAGTACTTC. Translating it yields CASRTGGLGSGTLPYEQYF.

This chain connects TRBV5-6 to TRBJ2-2; TRBD1 matches at 8 bases. Germline CDR1 and CDR2: SGHDT and YYEEEE. This CDR3 has 14 amino acids. V dropped 4 bases and J dropped 7; count of bases not matched to a gene: 6. The CDR3 region is CASSVGTGGGELFF. The CDR3 bases are TGTGCCAGCAGCGTTGGGACAGGTGGCGGGGAGCTGTTTTTT.

This clone was observed a handful of times. This chain links TRBV11-2 with TRBJ2-1; D is perhaps TRBD1 (5 bases). The CDR3 extends over 13 amino acids. V lost 6 bases to trimming and J lost 5 bases, with 11 bases between them. Germline CDR1 and CDR2: SGHAT and FQNNGV. As DNA, the CDR3 is TGTGCCAGCAGAGGGGTTATGGACAATGAGCAGTTCTTC. Translated: CASRGVMDNEQFF. Full variable domain (outside the CDR3, taken from reference TRBV11-2 and TRBJ2-1): EAGVAQSPRYKIIEKRQSVAFWCNPISGHATLYWYQQILGQGPKLLIQFQNNGVVDDSQLPKDRFSAERLKGVDSTLKIQPAKLEDSAVYLCASRGVMDNEQFFGPGTRLTVL.

The chain carries TRBV18 and TRBJ2-7, with D perhaps TRBD2 (5 bases). The CDR3 length is 13 residues. Germline V gene lookup returns CDR1 KGHSH and CDR2 LQKENI. The V gene lost 2 bases and the J gene lost 5 bases, with 10 bases spanning the gap. DNA of the CDR3: TGTGCCAGCTCACCATCCGCGAGGGACGAGCAGTACTTC. Amino acid sequence: CASSPSARDEQYF.

The chain is built from TRBV19 and TRBJ1-5; D is undetermined. The germline V gene has CDR1 LNHDA and CDR2 SQIVND (reference sequence). This CDR3 comprises 12 residues. V lost 3 bases and J 5 bases, leaving 5 bases between the germline ends. Written as DNA, the CDR3 is TGTGCCAGTAGTATTGCAGATCAGCCCCAGCATTTT. Amino acid sequence: CASSIADQPQHF.

The V call is TRBV2, the J call TRBJ1-1, with TRBD1 matching 8 bases. There are 13 residues in the CDR3. V lost 7 bases and J lost 7; bases outside the gene matches: 8. In germline, CDR1 is SNHLY, CDR2 FYNNEI. CDR3 nucleotides: TGTGCCAGCACTTTGGACAGGGATTATGAAGCTTTCTTT. Its protein product is CASTLDRDYEAFF.

This chain connects TRBV5-1 to TRBJ2-1; 8 bases are a match to TRBD1. Per the germline V gene, CDR1 is SGHRS and CDR2 is YFSETQ. The junction had 8 bases not matched to a gene; V was cut back by 2 bases and J by 4 bases. The CDR3 extends over 16 amino acids. Here the CDR3 DNA reads TGCGCCAGCAGCTTAAACAGGGGGTCGGAGTACAATGAGCAGTTCTTC. Translation gives CASSLNRGSEYNEQFF.

This clone was found a few times. The chain links TRBV11-2 to TRBJ2-7; TRBD2 aligns across 7 bases. There are 15 residues in the CDR3. The ends lost 1 base at V and 4 bases at J; junction bases unmatched: 7. CDR1 is SGHAT, CDR2 FQNNGV, per germline. The CDR3 protein is CASSLGGGRLYEQYF. DNA of the CDR3: TGTGCCAGCAGCTTAGGAGGCGGGAGACTTTACGAGCAGTACTTC.